The rows below give T cell receptor beta chains drawn from one sample of a study of cytomegalovirus exposure and HLA in healthy donors. Some clones are missing from TCRdb's copy, which holds only in-frame ones; the method was immunoSEQ multiplex PCR. Here the sample spans approximately 150,000 clones, approximately 79% being singletons. The sequenced sample was PBMCs. These receptors were collected from a male donor in good health and CMV-seronegative. Both conserved end residues are part of each CDR3. The D gene is left open where the match is weak. The size field is filled for only some rows; it gives once, few, many or a size class.

v_gene	d_gene	abundance	j_gene	CDR3aa	CDR3nt
TRBV19	.	.	TRBJ1-5	CASSPRGQTYSNQPQHF	TGTGCCAGTAGTCCCCGGGGACAAACCTATAGCAATCAGCCCCAGCATTTT
TRBV4-2	TRBD1	.	TRBJ2-5	CASSPLRGQGKETQYF	TGTGCCAGCAGCCCGCTACGTGGACAGGGGAAAGAGACCCAGTACTTC
TRBV6-6	TRBD1	.	TRBJ1-2	CASSPGQQDGYTF	TGTGCCAGCAGTCCGGGACAGCAGGATGGCTACACCTTC
TRBV12-5	.	.	TRBJ2-1	CASGLVNVQEQFF	TGTGCTAGTGGTTTGGTGAATGTGCAGGAGCAGTTCTTC
TRBV6-5	.	.	TRBJ2-7	CASSRDREQYF	TGTGCCAGCAGCCGCGACAGGGAGCAGTACTTC
TRBV30	TRBD2	.	TRBJ2-7	CAWSGGTYEQYF	TGTGCCTGGTCGGGGGGGACCTACGAGCAGTACTTC
TRBV18	TRBD1	.	TRBJ1-1	CASSPVPGQVNTEAFF	TGTGCCAGCTCACCAGTCCCGGGACAGGTGAACACTGAAGCTTTCTTT
TRBV6-1	TRBD2	once	TRBJ2-1	CASMLPGTKNPFF	TGTGCCAGCATGCTCCCCGGGACTAAAAACCCGTTCTTC
TRBV6-1	.	.	TRBJ1-2	CASSEEQGPYGYTF	TGTGCCAGCAGTGAAGAGCAGGGCCCCTATGGCTACACCTTC
TRBV25-1	.	.	TRBJ1-1	CASSGTEKGNTEAFF	TGTGCCAGCAGTGGGACAGAAAAGGGGAACACTGAAGCTTTCTTT
TRBV14	.	.	TRBJ2-1	CASSQVAGSSYNEQFF	TGTGCCAGCAGCCAAGTTGCGGGGAGCTCCTACAATGAGCAGTTCTTC
TRBV2	TRBD1	.	TRBJ1-5	CASRGQGDQPQHF	TGTGCCAGCAGGGGACAGGGTGATCAGCCCCAGCATTTT
TRBV2	TRBD1	once	TRBJ1-2	CASRDRGRDGYTF	TGTGCCAGCAGGGACAGGGGACGAGATGGCTACACCTTC
TRBV29-1	TRBD1	.	TRBJ2-7	CSVRPIEGAEQYF	TGCAGCGTCAGACCCATTGAGGGGGCCGAGCAGTACTTC
TRBV9	TRBD2	.	TRBJ2-5	CASSVGLAGLQETQYF	TGTGCCAGCAGCGTAGGACTAGCGGGACTCCAAGAGACCCAGTACTTC
TRBV18	.	.	TRBJ2-2	CASSPRTGNGELFF	TGTGCCAGCTCACCCAGGACGGGGAACGGGGAGCTGTTTTTT
TRBV19	TRBD1	.	TRBJ2-7	CASSIRDSSYEQYF	TGTGCCAGTAGTATCCGGGACAGCTCCTACGAGCAGTACTTC
TRBV6-6	.	.	TRBJ1-1	CASSYSGGDAEAFF	TGTGCCAGCAGTTACTCCGGGGGGGACGCTGAAGCTTTCTTT
TRBV10-3	TRBD2	.	TRBJ2-1	CAISGTSGGAWDEQFF	TGTGCCATCAGCGGGACTAGCGGGGGGGCGTGGGATGAGCAGTTCTTC
TRBV6-5	TRBD1	.	TRBJ2-1	CASSLDRDNEQFF	TGTGCCAGCAGTCTGGACAGGGACAATGAGCAGTTCTTC
TRBV30	.	.	TRBJ2-5	CAWSGVARETQYF	TGTGCCTGGAGTGGTGTGGCGAGGGAGACCCAGTACTTC
TRBV10-3	.	.	TRBJ2-3	CAISESKGGPFGTDTQYF	TGTGCCATCAGTGAGTCGAAGGGGGGGCCGTTCGGCACAGATACGCAGTATTTT
TRBV27	TRBD1	.	TRBJ2-6	CASRRTGYGANVLTF	TGTGCCAGCAGACGGACAGGGTACGGGGCCAACGTCCTGACTTTC
TRBV6-5	.	.	TRBJ1-2	CASRYTRQYGYTF	TGTGCCAGCAGATACACCCGACAGTATGGCTACACCTTC
TRBV9	.	.	TRBJ1-1	CASSVAPGQGTNTEAFF	TGTGCCAGCAGCGTAGCCCCCGGGCAGGGGACGAACACTGAAGCTTTCTTT
TRBV5-4	TRBD1	.	TRBJ1-1	CASSLKTGAMNTEAFF	TGTGCCAGCAGCTTAAAGACAGGGGCTATGAACACTGAAGCTTTCTTT
TRBV4-2	TRBD1	.	TRBJ2-7	CASSPTPGQGEQYF	TGTGCCAGCAGCCCCACCCCGGGACAGGGTGAGCAGTACTTC
TRBV7-2	TRBD2	.	TRBJ2-4	CASSTRLAGWKNIQYF	TGTGCCAGCAGCACAAGACTAGCGGGGTGGAAAAACATTCAGTACTTC
TRBV9	.	.	TRBJ1-2	CASSSTLGGAPTF	TGTGCCAGCAGCAGCACACTTGGGGGGGCGCCCACCTTC
TRBV4-3	TRBD2	.	TRBJ2-7	CASSQEAAQSLAGRVYEQYF	TGCGCCAGCAGCCAAGAAGCAGCACAAAGTCTAGCGGGTCGGGTCTACGAGCAGTACTTC
TRBV19	.	.	TRBJ1-2	CASSPGQRGYTF	TGTGCCAGTAGTCCAGGACAGAGGGGCTACACCTTC
TRBV18	.	.	TRBJ2-1	CASSPGAYNEQFF	TGTGCCAGCTCACCGGGCGCGTACAATGAGCAGTTCTTC
TRBV23-1	TRBD1	.	TRBJ1-1	CASSHRDREDTEAFF	TGCGCCAGCAGTCATCGCGACAGGGAGGACACTGAAGCTTTCTTT
TRBV2	TRBD1	once	TRBJ1-1	CASNARTGDTEAFF	TGTGCCAGCAATGCCCGGACAGGGGACACTGAAGCTTTCTTT
TRBV7-7	TRBD2	.	TRBJ2-3	CASSFSSGLGTDTQYF	TGTGCCAGCAGCTTTTCTAGCGGCTTAGGAACAGATACGCAGTATTTT
TRBV5-5	.	few	TRBJ1-5	CASSLYGQPQHF	TGTGCCAGCAGCTTGTACGGTCAGCCCCAGCATTTT
TRBV12-5	TRBD2	.	TRBJ2-1	CASGLTSGGYNEQFF	TGTGCTAGTGGTTTAACTAGCGGGGGATACAATGAGCAGTTCTTC
TRBV7-9	TRBD1	.	TRBJ1-2	CASSLLQGATLGGYTF	TGTGCCAGCAGCCTCTTACAGGGGGCTACTTTGGGCGGCTACACCTTC
TRBV9	.	.	TRBJ2-3	CASSTRVKDYLHTDTQYF	TGTGCCAGCAGCACTCGAGTGAAGGACTATCTCCACACAGATACGCAGTATTTT
TRBV7-9	TRBD2	.	TRBJ2-1	CASSLRLASGPYNEQFF	TGTGCCAGCAGCTTAAGATTGGCTAGCGGACCCTACAATGAGCAGTTCTTC
TRBV19	.	.	TRBJ1-5	CASSITDGNQPQHF	TGTGCCAGTAGTATTACAGACGGCAATCAGCCCCAGCATTTT
TRBV13	TRBD1	few	TRBJ1-3	CASSWMDRFSTSSGNTIYF	TGTGCCAGCAGTTGGATGGACAGGTTCTCCACAAGCTCTGGAAACACCATATATTTT
TRBV5-1	.	.	TRBJ1-2	CASSLAQGGYTF	TGCGCCAGCAGCTTGGCCCAGGGAGGCTACACCTTC
TRBV5-1	.	.	TRBJ2-5	CASSLRPLGDSGETQYF	TGCGCCAGCAGCTTGCGTCCGTTAGGGGATTCGGGAGAGACCCAGTACTTC
TRBV6-6	.	.	TRBJ1-2	CASRTPSNYGYTF	TGTGCCAGCAGGACACCCTCTAACTATGGCTACACCTTC
TRBV7-2	.	.	TRBJ2-5	CASSRGGSYQETQYF	TGTGCCAGCAGTAGAGGCGGGTCGTACCAAGAGACCCAGTACTTC
TRBV4-1	.	.	TRBJ2-1	CASSRGGGDMGEQFF	TGCGCCAGCAGCCGAGGTGGGGGGGACATGGGTGAGCAGTTCTTC
TRBV19	.	.	TRBJ2-7	CASSISGQGTDEQYF	TGTGCCAGTAGTATCAGTGGGCAGGGGACCGACGAGCAGTACTTC
TRBV10-3	TRBD1	few	TRBJ2-1	CAIRGQGPYNEQFF	TGTGCCATCAGGGGACAGGGGCCCTACAATGAGCAGTTCTTC
TRBV27	.	.	TRBJ1-5	CASSFTGDQPQHF	TGTGCCAGCAGTTTTACCGGGGATCAGCCCCAGCATTTT